The entry below describes one TCR beta chain. This sample is part of a study of OX40 agonist ivuxolimab in advanced cancers. CDR3 size: 17 residues. The germline gives CDR1 SGDLS, CDR2 YYNGEE. The V gene lost 0 bases and the J gene lost 0 bases, with 14 bases spanning the gap. Here immunoSEQ multiplex PCR was the method, and the copy in TCRdb shows in-frame clones only, minus some. The sample shows 30,000 to 40,000 clones, around 90% of them seen only once. This receptor was identified in an adult with an advanced solid tumor such as melanoma, head and neck, liver or kidney cancer. The chain is built from TRBV9 and TRBJ2-3; perhaps TRBD2 as D (6 bases). The starting material was CD4+ or CD8+ T cells sorted from blood, obtained in a trial of the OX40 agonist ivuxolimab. CDR3 residues: CASSVADWGVSTDTQYF. As DNA, the CDR3 is TGTGCCAGCAGCGTAGCTGATTGGGGGGTAAGCACAGATACGCAGTATTTT.